A selection of T cell receptor beta chains follows, all from one sample in a study of early stage breast cancer tumors. Profiled with immunoSEQ multiplex PCR; TCRdb holds only in-frame clones, not every one. The table includes about 25,000 clones, approximately 67% detected once. Material: breast tumor tissue. These TCRs come from a person in their sixties or seventies with breast cancer. Both conserved end residues are part of each CDR3. Fields, in order: clone size, J gene, D gene, V gene, CDR3 DNA, CDR3 protein. The D gene is left open where the match is weak. Clone size appears in some rows only: once, few, many, or a class for an expanded clone.

abundance: -
j_gene: TRBJ1-1
d_gene: TRBD1
v_gene: TRBV18
CDR3nt: TGTGCCAGCTCACCTCGGACAGGGGAGCGAGAGACTGAAGCTTTCTTT
CDR3aa: CASSPRTGERETEAFF

abundance: -
j_gene: TRBJ1-1
d_gene: -
v_gene: TRBV11-2
CDR3nt: TGTGCCAGCAGCTTAGTCGCCGGACAGCGAGGGGCTTTCTTT
CDR3aa: CASSLVAGQRGAFF

abundance: -
j_gene: TRBJ1-1
d_gene: -
v_gene: TRBV6-1
CDR3nt: TGTGCCAGCAGTGCCCGGGAGGACACTGAAGCTTTCTTT
CDR3aa: CASSAREDTEAFF

abundance: few
j_gene: TRBJ1-1
d_gene: -
v_gene: TRBV11-1
CDR3nt: TGTGCCAGCAGCCCTTCCCAGGACACTGAAGCTTTCTTT
CDR3aa: CASSPSQDTEAFF

abundance: once
j_gene: TRBJ2-3
d_gene: TRBD2
v_gene: TRBV27
CDR3nt: TGTGCCAGCACGGGGGGGGCGGTAGATACGCAGTATTTT
CDR3aa: CASTGGAVDTQYF

abundance: -
j_gene: TRBJ1-2
d_gene: TRBD1
v_gene: TRBV27
CDR3nt: TGTGCCAGCAGTTTCGAGGGGGCGCGGGGCTACACCTTC
CDR3aa: CASSFEGARGYTF

abundance: -
j_gene: TRBJ2-7
d_gene: TRBD1
v_gene: TRBV29-1
CDR3nt: TGCAGCGTTGAGGACAGGGGATCCTACGAGCAGTACTTC
CDR3aa: CSVEDRGSYEQYF

abundance: -
j_gene: TRBJ1-2
d_gene: TRBD1
v_gene: TRBV5-4
CDR3nt: TGTGCCAGCAGCCAAGGGACAGGGGGGAGAGGCTACACCTTC
CDR3aa: CASSQGTGGRGYTF

abundance: -
j_gene: TRBJ1-1
d_gene: -
v_gene: TRBV6-1
CDR3nt: TGTGCCAGCACCCCGGGGGACACTGAAGCTTTCTTT
CDR3aa: CASTPGDTEAFF

abundance: -
j_gene: TRBJ2-1
d_gene: TRBD2
v_gene: TRBV7-2
CDR3nt: TGTGCCAGCAGCTTAGCGTCCGGGACTAGCGGCAAGAATGAGCAGTTCTTC
CDR3aa: CASSLASGTSGKNEQFF

abundance: few
j_gene: TRBJ2-1
d_gene: TRBD2
v_gene: TRBV6-1
CDR3nt: TGTGCCAGCGAGGAGGCGACTAGCGGGGCCAATGAGCAGTTCTTC
CDR3aa: CASEEATSGANEQFF

abundance: few
j_gene: TRBJ2-7
d_gene: -
v_gene: TRBV7-6
CDR3nt: TGTGCCAGCAGCCCCCGGGACGAGCAGTACTTC
CDR3aa: CASSPRDEQYF

abundance: -
j_gene: TRBJ2-1
d_gene: -
v_gene: TRBV7-6
CDR3nt: TGTGCCAGCACCGACGGTTGGGCAGGGTCCATCAATGAGCAGTTCTTC
CDR3aa: CASTDGWAGSINEQFF

abundance: -
j_gene: TRBJ2-3
d_gene: -
v_gene: TRBV7-3
CDR3nt: TGTGCCAGCAGCTTCCTCGAGGCGGGGACGCAGTATTTT
CDR3aa: CASSFLEAGTQYF